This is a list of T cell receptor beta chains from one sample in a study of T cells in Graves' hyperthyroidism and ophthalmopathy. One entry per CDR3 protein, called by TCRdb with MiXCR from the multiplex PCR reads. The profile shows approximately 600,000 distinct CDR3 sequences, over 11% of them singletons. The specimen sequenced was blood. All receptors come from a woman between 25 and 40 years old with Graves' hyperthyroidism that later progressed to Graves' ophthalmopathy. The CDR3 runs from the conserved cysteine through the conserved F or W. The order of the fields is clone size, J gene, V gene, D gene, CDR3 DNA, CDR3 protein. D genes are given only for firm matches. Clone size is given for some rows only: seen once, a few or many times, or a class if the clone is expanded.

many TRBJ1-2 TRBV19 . TGTGCCAGTAGTATCGCCGGAGCTAACTATGGCTACACCTTC CASSIAGANYGYTF
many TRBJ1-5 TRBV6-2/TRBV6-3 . TGTGCCAGCAGTTTCCCATTCAATCAGCCCCAGCATTTT CASSFPFNQPQHF
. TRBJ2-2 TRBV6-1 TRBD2 TGTGCCAGCAGTATGGTAGCGGGTAACACCGGGGAGCTGTTTTTT CASSMVAGNTGELFF
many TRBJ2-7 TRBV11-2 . TGTGCCAGCAGTCGAATACGGTACGAGCAGTACTTC CASSRIRYEQYF
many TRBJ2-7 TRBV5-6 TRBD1 TGTGCCAGCAGCTTGCTGGGACAGGCCCAAGTCGGCGAGCAGTACTTC CASSLLGQAQVGEQYF
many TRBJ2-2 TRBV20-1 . TGCAGTGCTTACAGGATTGAAACCGGGGAGCTGTTTTTT CSAYRIETGELFF
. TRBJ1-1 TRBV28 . TGTGCCAGTCCGAGAGGGGCAGGGAACACTGAAGCTTTCTTT CASPRGAGNTEAFF
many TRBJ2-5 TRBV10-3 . TGTGCCATCAGTAATCTTAAGGGAGGTGAGGAGACCCAGTACTTC CAISNLKGGEETQYF
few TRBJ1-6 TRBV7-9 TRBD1 TGTGCCAGCAGCCTCCGGGACAGCGATAATTCACCCCTCCACTTT CASSLRDSDNSPLHF
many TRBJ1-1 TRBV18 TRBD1 TGTGCCAGCTCGTACAGGGGGCTGGACACTGAAGCTTTCTTT CASSYRGLDTEAFF
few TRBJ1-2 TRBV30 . TGTGCCTGGAGAAGGATTTTTAATGGCTACACCTTC CAWRRIFNGYTF
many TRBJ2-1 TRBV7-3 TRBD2 TGTGCCAGCAGCAGCCTAGCGGGAGCGCTCGGTGAGCAGTTCTTC CASSSLAGALGEQFF
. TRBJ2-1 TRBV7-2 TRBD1 TGTGCCAGCAGCATCGGGACAGCTCACAATGAGCAGTTCTTC CASSIGTAHNEQFF
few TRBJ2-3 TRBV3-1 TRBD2 TGTGCCAGCAGCCAAGCCCCGGGACTAGGATCATCCGATACGCAGTATTTT CASSQAPGLGSSDTQYF
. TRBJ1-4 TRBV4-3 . TGCGCCAGCAGCCAAGATGGTCCACTTCCTAATGAAAAACTGTTTTTT CASSQDGPLPNEKLFF
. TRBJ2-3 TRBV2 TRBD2 TGTGCCAGCAGTGAATGGCTAGCGGGAGGAGATACGCAGTATTTT CASSEWLAGGDTQYF
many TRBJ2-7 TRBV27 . TGTGCCAGCAGTCCGCTGCAGGGTTCAGAGCAGTACTTC CASSPLQGSEQYF
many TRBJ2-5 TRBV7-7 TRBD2 TGTGCTAGCAGCGCGGGACTAGCGGGTAACCAAGAGACCCAGTACTTC CASSAGLAGNQETQYF
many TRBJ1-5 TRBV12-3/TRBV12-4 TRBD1 TGTGCCAGCAGCGTGGGACAGGGGACTTATCAGCCCCAGCATTTT CASSVGQGTYQPQHF
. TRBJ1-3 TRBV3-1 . TGTGCCAGCAGCCAAGGTTCCGGGGCTGGAAACACCATATATTTT CASSQGSGAGNTIYF
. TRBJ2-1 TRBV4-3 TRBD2 TGCGCCAGCAGCCAAGTGCGGGAGGGGTACAATGAGCAGTTCTTC CASSQVREGYNEQFF
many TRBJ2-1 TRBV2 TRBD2 TGTGCCAGCGAACCCGGACTAGCGGGACATGAGCAGTTCTTC CASEPGLAGHEQFF
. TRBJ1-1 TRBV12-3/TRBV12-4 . TGTGCCAGCACCCTACGTATGGGACTGAACACTGAAGCTTTCTTT CASTLRMGLNTEAFF
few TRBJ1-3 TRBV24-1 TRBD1 TGTGCCACCAGTGACAGGACAGGGGAAGGAAACACCATATATTTT CATSDRTGEGNTIYF
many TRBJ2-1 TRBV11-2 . TGTGCCAGCAGCAAAGGAGACGGCCGCCCGTTCTTC CASSKGDGRPFF
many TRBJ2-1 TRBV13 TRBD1 TGTGCCAGCAGCAACCGGGACAGCTCCTACAATGAGCAGTTCTTC CASSNRDSSYNEQFF
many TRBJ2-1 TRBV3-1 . TGTGCCAGCAGCCGGGGAGCCCCAAGTCACAATGAGCAGTTCTTC CASSRGAPSHNEQFF
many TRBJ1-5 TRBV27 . TGTGCCAGCAGTCCCCGAGGGGATCAGCCCCAGCATTTT CASSPRGDQPQHF
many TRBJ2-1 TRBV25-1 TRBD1 TGTGCCAGCAGCCCACAGGGGCCCTACAATGAGCAGTTCTTC CASSPQGPYNEQFF
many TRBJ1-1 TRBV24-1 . TGTGCCACCAGTGAAGGGGCCGGCGGCTACACTGAAGCTTTCTTT CATSEGAGGYTEAFF
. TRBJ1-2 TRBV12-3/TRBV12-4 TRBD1 TGTGCCAGCAGTTTTGGGACAGCTCTATGTGGCTACACCTTC CASSFGTALCGYTF
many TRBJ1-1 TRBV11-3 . TGTGCCAGCAGCTTAGAAGGGAGAATGGTATTAACTGAAGCTTTCTTT CASSLEGRMVLTEAFF
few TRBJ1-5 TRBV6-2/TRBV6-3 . TGTGCCAGCAGTCCGTCCCGGGGCAATCAGCCCCAGCATTTT CASSPSRGNQPQHF
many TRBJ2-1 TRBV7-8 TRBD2 TGTGCCAGCAGCTTAGCCCTGAGGTTTGTAGCGGGAAAGGGCGAGCAGTTCTTC CASSLALRFVAGKGEQFF
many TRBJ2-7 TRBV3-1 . TGTGCCAGCAGCCAAGAAGGACAGAACTACGAGCAGTACTTC CASSQEGQNYEQYF
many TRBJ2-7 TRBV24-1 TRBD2 TGTGCCACCAGTGTCTGGGGCGGGAGGCACTCCTACGAGCAGTACTTC CATSVWGGRHSYEQYF
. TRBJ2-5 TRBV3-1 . TGTGCCAGCAGCCAAGGACGGGGGGCGGCAACAGAGACCCAGTACTTC CASSQGRGAATETQYF
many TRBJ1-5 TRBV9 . TGTGCCAGCAGTACAGGGTCCCATAGCAATCAGCCCCAGCATTTT CASSTGSHSNQPQHF
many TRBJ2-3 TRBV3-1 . TGTGCCAGCAGCCAAGACCTCACGGGGCAGGTGGGAGCTTCTACGCAGTATTTT CASSQDLTGQVGASTQYF
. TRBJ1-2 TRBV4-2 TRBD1 TGTGCCAGCAGCCAAGAAGTAGGACAGGGGAATGGCTACACCTTC CASSQEVGQGNGYTF
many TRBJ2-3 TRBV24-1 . TGTGCCACCAGTGATGGACTCCGGGACTCGCGGCAAGATACGCAGTATTTT CATSDGLRDSRQDTQYF
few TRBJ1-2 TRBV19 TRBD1 TGTGCCAGTACCCTCAGTACAGGGGGAATAGGCTACACCTTC CASTLSTGGIGYTF